This entry lists 27 T cell receptor beta chains sequenced from one sample in a study of human T cells and chemical hapten exposure. TCRdb reanalysed the RACE reads using MiXCR and keeps one entry per CDR3 protein. The repertoire holds 90,000 or so distinct CDR3 sequences, with roughly 10% as singletons. Time point indicated: patch test 1, 2 weeks after DPC sensitization. Regarding treatment: therapeutic diphenylcyclopropenone sensitization with weekly scalp DPC. The specimen was whole blood, collected in connection with sensitization to the hapten diphenylcyclopropenone (DPC). All receptors come from a man aged 40-55 years with alopecia areata. Some clones in this sample may be carry-over from other donors' samples.

This chain joins TRBV20-1 and TRBJ1-2, with 7 bases identical to TRBD1. This CDR3 is built from 12 residues. CDR1 and CDR2 (germline): DFQATT, SNEGSKA (reference sequence). V trimming: 5 bases; J trimming: 3 bases; junction bases outside the gene matches: 3. The CDR3 loop is CSAPDRDYGYTF. CDR3 nucleotides: TGCAGTGCTCCAGACAGGGACTATGGCTACACCTTC.

This clonotype was counted a few times. This sequence joins TRBV20-1 and TRBJ2-3, with 8 nucleotides matching TRBD2. Looked up from germline, CDR1 is DFQATT and CDR2 is SNEGSKA (reference sequence). This CDR3 spans 13 amino acids. The ends lost 4 bases at V and 0 bases at J; junction bases unmatched: 0. The CDR3 loop is CSATSGSTDTQYF. CDR3 sequence (DNA): TGCAGTGCTACTAGCGGGAGCACAGATACGCAGTATTTT.

The gene calls are TRBV12-3 or TRBV12-4 and TRBJ1-1; D gene uncertain. Trimming took off 2 bases at V and 1 base at J, with 8 bases between the two ends. This CDR3 has 14 amino acids. As DNA, the CDR3 is TGTGCCAGCAGTTTATGGGCGGGGAACACTGAAGCTTTCTTT. This translates into CASSLWAGNTEAFF.

The table lists this clonotype with many counts. CDR3 in amino acids: CASSLDRVGQPQHF. CDR3 DNA: TGTGCCAGCAGTTTAGACAGGGTGGGCCAGCCCCAGCATTTT. This sequence joins TRBV12-3 or TRBV12-4 and TRBJ1-5, with D tentatively TRBD1 (6 bases). Between the trimmed V and J ends, which lost 1 base and 7 bases, there was a span of 11 bases. The CDR3 totals 14 residues.

This clonotype was observed a few times. V gene TRBV2 combines with J gene TRBJ1-2; TRBD1 agrees at 7 bases. The CDR3 loop spans 14 amino acids. Germline CDR1 SNHLY, CDR2 FYNNEI. Losses at the gene ends were 3 bases for V and 7 bases for J; bases not matched to a gene: 8. The CDR3 region is CASSENRGSVGYTF. The DNA for the CDR3 is TGTGCCAGCAGTGAGAACAGGGGAAGTGTTGGCTACACCTTC.

This clonotype was counted only a few times. The chain is built from TRBV29-1 and TRBJ2-2, with D unclear. The CDR3 sequence is 14 residues long. V was pared by 4 bases and J by 4 bases, with 13 bases between. Germline V gene data show CDR1 as SQVTM and CDR2 as ANQGSEA. The chain's CDR3 is CSVVVGPSTGELFF. DNA of the CDR3: TGCAGCGTTGTCGTAGGACCCTCCACCGGGGAGCTGTTTTTT.

In its sample, this clonotype was seen a few times. The chain carries TRBV5-1 and TRBJ2-3, with 7 bases identical to TRBD2. The ends lost 2 bases at V and 3 bases at J; junction bases unmatched: 12. The CDR3 covers 17 residues. In germline, CDR1 is SGHRS, CDR2 YFSETQ. The CDR3 is CASSFGSGPGGTDTQYF. For the CDR3, the DNA is TGCGCCAGCAGCTTCGGAAGTGGACCGGGAGGTACAGATACGCAGTATTTT.

The chain recombines TRBV27 with TRBJ2-7; D is undetermined. Germline CDR1 and CDR2: MNHEY and SMNVEV (reference sequence). The CDR3 has 16 amino acids. V dropped 3 bases and J dropped 2 bases, with 17 bases sitting between them. The CDR3 bases are TGTGCCAGCAGTTTCGGCAACGGCATCATTGCCTACGAGCAGTACTTC. Its protein is CASSFGNGIIAYEQYF.

Many counts were recorded for this clonotype. This chain joins TRBV6-2 or TRBV6-3 and TRBJ2-1; D perhaps matches TRBD2 (5 bases). Germline V gene sequence: CDR1 MNHEY, CDR2 SVGEGT. Trimming took 6 bases from V and 3 from J, leaving 18 bases between them. This CDR3 contains 16 residues. CDR3: CASRILGSEGYNEQFF. CDR3 nucleotide sequence: TGTGCCAGCAGAATCCTTGGGTCTGAGGGCTACAATGAGCAGTTCTTC.

In this sample, this clonotype turned up a few times. The chain recombines TRBV18 with TRBJ1-1, with D unresolved. Trimming pared 2 bases from V and 8 bases from J, leaving 6 bases between. This CDR3 region has 11 residues. Germline CDR1 KGHSH, CDR2 LQKENI. CDR3 loop: CASSPWPEAFF. CDR3 nucleotide sequence: TGTGCCAGCTCACCATGGCCCGAAGCTTTCTTT. Drawing the rest from reference TRBV18 and TRBJ1-1, the complete variable domain is NAGVMQNPRHLVRRRGQEARLRCSPMKGHSHVYWYRQLPEEGLKFMVYLQKENIIDESGMPKERFSAEFPKEGPSILRIQQVVRGDSAAYFCASSPWPEAFFGQGTRLTVV.

As concerns this clonotype: This sequence may be a read error, since a much larger clone differs from it by one base. The V call is TRBV6-2 or TRBV6-3, the J call TRBJ1-1, with no clear D. Germline CDR1 MNHEY, CDR2 SVGEGT. The CDR3 totals 16 residues. In nucleotides, the CDR3 is TGTGCCAGAAGTTACTCGAGACGGGAATCGCACACTGAAGCTTTCTTT. Protein product: CARSYSRRESHTEAFF.

This clonotype has just a few counts. The rearrangement joins TRBV20-1 to TRBJ2-3; TRBD2 matches 8 bases. V was clipped by 1 base and J by 1 base; unmatched bases: 4. CDR3 size: 15 residues. CDR1 and CDR2 from the germline V gene are DFQATT and SNEGSKA (reference sequence). The CDR3 region is CSARAQLAGTDTQYF. CDR3 sequence (DNA): TGCAGTGCTAGAGCTCAACTAGCGGGCACAGATACGCAGTATTTT.

This chain uses TRBV7-8 with TRBJ2-3; TRBD1 matches 8 bases. Germline-derived CDR1 and CDR2 are SGHVS and FQNEAQ. CDR3 size: 17 residues. V shed 5 bases, J shed 2 bases, and the junction held 12 bases outside the gene matches. The CDR3 sequence is CASSGGSRGRDTDTQYF. CDR3 nucleotide sequence: TGTGCCAGCAGCGGGGGAAGCAGGGGGCGGGACACAGATACGCAGTATTTT.

In this sample, this clonotype turned up a few times. V is TRBV10-3 and J is TRBJ2-4; D call uncertain. Germline V gives CDR1 ENHRY, CDR2 SYGVKD. This CDR3 is 16 amino acids long. The V and J ends lost 3 bases and 0 bases respectively, with 12 bases between them. The CDR3, as DNA: TGTGCCATCAGTGATCCAAGTGCCGTAGCCAAAAACATTCAGTACTTC. It specifies CAISDPSAVAKNIQYF.

Ten or more counts support this clonotype. The chain is built from TRBV30 and TRBJ1-1, with a possible D match to TRBD1 (5 bases). This CDR3 has 15 residues. V was cut by 1 base and J by 0 bases, with 12 bases left in between. Germline V lookup: CDR1 GTSNPN, CDR2 SVGIG (reference sequence). The CDR3: CAWSGQGWLNTEAFF. CDR3 bases: TGTGCCTGGAGTGGCCAGGGCTGGTTGAACACTGAAGCTTTCTTT.

In this sample, this clonotype turned up many times. The chain is built from TRBV7-2 and TRBJ1-2, with D possibly being TRBD1 (5 bases). The CDR3 length is 14 residues. Germline CDR1 reads SGHTA; CDR2 reads FQGNSA. V lost 1 base, J lost 6 bases, and 12 bases lay in between. Here the CDR3 reads CASSLGTQPHGYTF. CDR3 DNA sequence: TGTGCCAGCAGCTTAGGGACACAGCCCCATGGCTACACCTTC.

To note about this clonotype: A junction boundary mismatches the germline segment, possibly from a read error. This chain joins TRBV7-2 and TRBJ2-2; possibly TRBD2 for D (5 bases). In germline, CDR1 is SGHTA, CDR2 FQGNSA. The CDR3 loop spans 13 amino acids. The CDR3 protein is CASSLDPTGELFF. In DNA, the CDR3 is TGTGCCAGCAGCCTAGACCCGACCGGGGAGTTGTTTTTT.

The sample holds a few counts of this clonotype. The genes are TRBV6-5 and TRBJ2-7; D ambiguous. Germline loops: CDR1 MNHEY, CDR2 SVGAGI. The V and J ends lost 9 bases and 2 bases respectively, with 14 bases between them. This CDR3 is built from 13 residues. The CDR3 coding sequence is TGTGCCAGTTTTAAGCCCGGTACCTACGAGCAGTACTTC. It translates to CASFKPGTYEQYF.

The chain combines TRBV11-3 with TRBJ1-1; 9 positions agree with TRBD1. Germline lookup yields CDR1 SGHNT and CDR2 YENEEA. The CDR3 is made up of 15 amino acids. Trimming at V came to 1 base and at J to 3 bases, leaving 3 bases not matched to a gene. The CDR3 protein is CASSLGTGVHTEAFF. DNA for the CDR3: TGTGCCAGCAGCTTAGGGACAGGGGTCCACACTGAAGCTTTCTTT. Supplemented by reference TRBV11-3 and TRBJ1-1, the full variable domain reads EAGVVQSPRYKIIEKKQPVAFWCNPISGHNTLYWYLQNLGQGPELLIRYENEEAVDDSQLPKDRFSAERLKGVDSTLKIQPAELGDSAVYLCASSLGTGVHTEAFFGQGTRLTVV.

This clonotype has just a few counts. V gene TRBV4-2 combines with J gene TRBJ1-1; D is unresolved. This CDR3 is built from 15 residues. The V gene lost 0 bases and the J gene lost 0 bases, with 8 bases spanning the gap. Germline lookup yields CDR1 LGHNA and CDR2 YNFKEQ. The CDR3 bases are TGTGCCAGCAGCCAAGAAAGATCCATGAACACTGAAGCTTTCTTT. Translating gives CASSQERSMNTEAFF.

This rearrangement joins TRBV30 to TRBJ2-3; D is possibly TRBD1 (6 bases). V lost 7 bases and J lost 5, with 22 bases in between. CDR3 length equals 15 residues. Germline assignment: CDR1 GTSNPN and CDR2 SVGIG (reference sequence). CDR3 nucleotides: TGTGCCTCAACCGGCGAGATCTACAGGGTAGATACGCAGTATTTT. Protein: CASTGEIYRVDTQYF. Filled out from reference TRBV30 and TRBJ2-3, the complete variable domain reads SQTIHQWPATLVQPVGSPLSLECTVEGTSNPNLYWYRQAAGRGLQLLFYSVGIGQISSEVPQNLSASRPQDRQFILSSKKLLLSDSGFYLCASTGEIYRVDTQYFGPGTRLTVL.

The V gene is TRBV30, the J gene TRBJ1-5; D is perhaps TRBD1 (5 bases). Germline CDR1 is GTSNPN and CDR2 is SVGIG (reference sequence). Trimming stripped 3 bases from V and 5 bases from J, with 11 bases between. This CDR3 is built from 13 residues. The CDR3 DNA is TGTGCCTGGAGCCTAGGGGTGGATCAGCCCCAGCATTTT. This translates into CAWSLGVDQPQHF.

This clonotype turned up a few times. V and J are TRBV28 and TRBJ2-7; D remains ambiguous. Trimming stripped 3 bases from V and 4 bases from J, with 10 bases between. The CDR3 loop spans 13 amino acids. Germline V CDR1 and CDR2: MDHEN, SYDVKM. This CDR3 reads CASSFPPGYEQYF. The CDR3 DNA is TGTGCCAGCAGTTTCCCCCCAGGTTACGAGCAGTACTTC.

This clonotype came up a few times. The rearrangement joins TRBV29-1 to TRBJ2-6; D possibly corresponds to TRBD1 (5 bases). This CDR3 comprises 15 residues. Trimming took 4 bases from V and 3 from J, leaving 13 bases between them. The germline gives CDR1 SQVTM, CDR2 ANQGSEA. The CDR3 DNA reads as TGCAGCGTTGGAGAAGGGGCGGTTGGGGCCAACGTCCTGACTTTC. Its translation: CSVGEGAVGANVLTF.

This clonotype was observed many times. The rearrangement uses TRBV19 and TRBJ1-3; a weak D match, TRBD1 (6 bases). CDR3 size: 15 residues. Germline-derived CDR1 and CDR2 are LNHDA and SQIVND (reference sequence). With 5 bases removed from V and 0 bases from J, the gap between germline ends came to 11 bases. CDR3 DNA sequence: TGTGCCAGTAGTGACAGGCTTCACTCTGGAAACACCATATATTTT. This translates into CASSDRLHSGNTIYF.

V gene TRBV28 combines with J gene TRBJ2-1, with D perhaps TRBD1 (6 bases). The V gene's germline CDR1 is MDHEN and CDR2 SYDVKM. V was cut by 2 bases and J by 6 bases, with 17 bases left in between. The CDR3 spans 16 residues. CDR3 coding DNA: TGTGCCAGCAGTTTACCAGGGGCCCTAACGCTCAATGAGCAGTTCTTC. Translating gives CASSLPGALTLNEQFF.

This clonotype turned up a few times. The J gene is TRBJ2-3, the V gene TRBV5-1, with 11 positions matching TRBD2. The CDR3 spans 17 residues. V gave up 4 bases and J gave up 0 bases; unmatched junction bases: 7. Germline CDR1 and CDR2: SGHRS and YFSETQ. The CDR3 nucleotides are TGCGCCAGCAGCGCGGGACTAGCGGTAACTAGCACAGATACGCAGTATTTT. Amino acids: CASSAGLAVTSTDTQYF.